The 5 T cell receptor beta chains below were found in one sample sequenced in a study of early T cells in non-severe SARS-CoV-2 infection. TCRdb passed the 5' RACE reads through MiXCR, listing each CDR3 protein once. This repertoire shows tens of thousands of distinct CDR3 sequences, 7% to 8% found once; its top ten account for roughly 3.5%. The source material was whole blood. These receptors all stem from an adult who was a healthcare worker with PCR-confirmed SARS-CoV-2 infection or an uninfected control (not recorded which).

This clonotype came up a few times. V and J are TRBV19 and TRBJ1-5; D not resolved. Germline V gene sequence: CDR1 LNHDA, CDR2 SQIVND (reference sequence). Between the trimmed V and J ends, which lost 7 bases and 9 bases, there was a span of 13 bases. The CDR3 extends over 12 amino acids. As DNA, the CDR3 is TGTGCCAGTACACAGCCTCCGCGGCCCCAGCATTTT. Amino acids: CASTQPPRPQHF.

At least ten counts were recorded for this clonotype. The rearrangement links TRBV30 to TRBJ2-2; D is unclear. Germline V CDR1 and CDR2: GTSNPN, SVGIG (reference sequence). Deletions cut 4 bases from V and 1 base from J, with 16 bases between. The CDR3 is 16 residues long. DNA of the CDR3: TGTGCCTGGACGTCGGCCTCTAAACTGAACACCGGGGAGCTGTTTTTT. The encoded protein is CAWTSASKLNTGELFF.

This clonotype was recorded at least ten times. CDR3 region: CASSPPSGQRKYGYTF. In nucleotides, the CDR3 is TGTGCCAGCTCACCCCCATCGGGACAGCGCAAGTATGGCTACACCTTC. The chain couples TRBV18 to TRBJ1-2; 7 bases align to TRBD1. V gave up 3 bases and J gave up 5 bases; unmatched junction bases: 12. The CDR3 has 16 amino acids. Germline CDR1 and CDR2: KGHSH and LQKENI.

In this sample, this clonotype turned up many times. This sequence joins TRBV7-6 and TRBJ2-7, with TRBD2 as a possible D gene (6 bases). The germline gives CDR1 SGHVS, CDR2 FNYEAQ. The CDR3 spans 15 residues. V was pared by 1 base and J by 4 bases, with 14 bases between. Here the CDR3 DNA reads TGTGCCAGCAGCTTAGGTCTAGGGGAGGCTTACGAGCAGTACTTC. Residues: CASSLGLGEAYEQYF.

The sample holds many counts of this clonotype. DNA for the CDR3: TGTGCCAGCAGTCTGACAGGGGACCCCTACAATGAGCAGTTCTTC. Translated: CASSLTGDPYNEQFF. The V and J genes are TRBV6-5 and TRBJ2-1, with 8 bases that match TRBD1. In germline, CDR1 is MNHEY, CDR2 SVGAGI. This CDR3 has 15 amino acids. J gave up 2 bases and V 5 bases, and 5 bases lay outside the gene matches.